The 20 T cell receptor beta chains below all came from one sample that was sequenced in a study of shared clonotypes between healthy human individuals. Data came from immunoSEQ multiplex PCR; TCRdb stores just in-frame clones and leaves some out. The table shows millions of clones, with over 85% occurring only once. Sequenced sample: naive CD4+ T cells sorted from blood. The subset denotes: CD45RA+ positively selected. The source is a young man in good health.

This chain joins TRBV2 and TRBJ1-1; D is undetermined. The CDR3 totals 14 residues. Trimming removed 6 bases at V and 0 bases at J, with 11 bases between. CDR1 and CDR2 from the germline V gene are SNHLY and FYNNEI. This chain's CDR3 is CASSFSGMNTEAFF. In nucleotides, the CDR3 is TGTGCCAGCAGCTTTTCGGGGATGAACACTGAAGCTTTCTTT.

The chain couples TRBV6-5 to TRBJ1-2; weak D call: TRBD1 (5 bases). Trimming shortened V by 6 bases and J by 8 bases, and 19 bases separated the two germline ends. Germline CDR1 MNHEY, CDR2 SVGAGI. CDR3 length: 14 amino acids. The CDR3 sequence is CASRDKRVGVGYTF. CDR3 nucleotide sequence: TGTGCCAGCAGAGACAAGAGGGTAGGGGTCGGCTACACCTTC.

The chain combines TRBV5-1 with TRBJ2-5; 9 bases are shared with TRBD2. Trimming at V came to 6 bases and at J to 5 bases, leaving 5 bases not matched to a gene. Germline V gene sequence: CDR1 SGHRS, CDR2 YFSETQ. This CDR3 is built from 13 residues. CDR3 sequence reads: CASNSGSSETQYF. CDR3 bases: TGCGCCAGCAATAGCGGGAGTTCCGAGACCCAGTACTTC.

CDR3 loop: CASRLTGTGAYNEQFF. The CDR3 region has the DNA TGTGCCAGCAGATTAACCGGGACAGGGGCCTACAATGAGCAGTTCTTC. The V gene is TRBV4-2, the J gene TRBJ2-1, with 10 nucleotides matching TRBD1. J was trimmed by 2 bases and V by 6 bases; bases with no gene match: 7. Germline lookup yields CDR1 LGHNA and CDR2 YNFKEQ. The CDR3 contains 16 residues.

The chain has TRBV13 and TRBJ2-7, with no clear D. The length of the CDR3 is 16 residues. Germline assignment: CDR1 PRHDT and CDR2 FYEKMQ (reference sequence). Trimming stripped 2 bases from V and 3 bases from J, with 17 bases between. The CDR3 DNA reads as TGTGCCAGCAGCTTACTAGTTCCTAGGGTGAGCTACGAGCAGTACTTC. This sequence encodes CASSLLVPRVSYEQYF.

The chain recombines TRBV7-2 with TRBJ1-1; 9 nucleotides match TRBD1. Per germline, CDR1 SGHTA and CDR2 FQGNSA. CDR3 length: 13 residues. Unmatched junction bases numbered 2, after V lost 3 bases and J lost 6 bases. The CDR3 DNA reads as TGTGCCAGCAGCTTCCGGGACAGGGCTGAAGCTTTCTTT. Protein: CASSFRDRAEAFF.

The CDR3 is CASSPAGVGELFF. CDR3 nucleotide sequence: TGTGCCAGCTCACCAGCAGGGGTCGGGGAGCTGTTTTTT. The rearrangement links TRBV18 to TRBJ2-2; D is possibly TRBD1 (6 bases). Germline loops: CDR1 KGHSH, CDR2 LQKENI. This CDR3 has 13 amino acids. V lost 2 bases and J lost 7, with 8 bases in between. The whole variable domain, remainder taken from reference TRBV18 and TRBJ2-2, is NAGVMQNPRHLVRRRGQEARLRCSPMKGHSHVYWYRQLPEEGLKFMVYLQKENIIDESGMPKERFSAEFPKEGPSILRIQQVVRGDSAAYFCASSPAGVGELFFGEGSRLTVL.

The CDR3 DNA is TGCGCCAGCAGCTTGGGTAGCGGGAGTGGCTACAATGAGCAGTTCTTC. Encoded protein: CASSLGSGSGYNEQFF. The genes are TRBV5-1 and TRBJ2-1; TRBD2 matches at 9 bases. After removal of 0 bases from V and 3 bases from J, the junction contained 4 bases not matched to a gene. Germline V lookup: CDR1 SGHRS, CDR2 YFSETQ. This CDR3 is built from 16 residues.

The chain uses TRBV6-5 and TRBJ1-2, with D possibly TRBD1 on 5 matching bases. The CDR3 is 15 residues long. Germline V CDR1 and CDR2: MNHEY, SVGAGI. Deletions cut 7 bases from V and 3 bases from J, with 18 bases between. The CDR3: CASTRSPDIYYGYTF. Here the CDR3 DNA reads TGTGCCAGCACCAGATCCCCGGACATCTACTATGGCTACACCTTC.

The CDR3 loop reads CASSLGRREPSYEQYF. The CDR3 bases are TGTGCCAGCAGCTTGGGGAGGCGGGAACCCTCCTACGAGCAGTACTTC. The chain carries TRBV5-6 and TRBJ2-7; a weak D match, TRBD2 (6 bases). The CDR3 consists of 16 residues. Per germline, CDR1 SGHDT and CDR2 YYEEEE. V lost 0 bases and J 0 bases, leaving 13 bases between the germline ends.

The chain is built from TRBV28 and TRBJ2-7; D may be TRBD2 (6 bases). This CDR3 has 15 amino acids. Trimming took off 4 bases at V and 3 bases at J, with 16 bases between the two ends. Germline CDR1 is MDHEN and CDR2 is SYDVKM. CDR3 region: CASSYSPPGGYEQYF. CDR3 in DNA: TGTGCCAGCAGTTACAGCCCCCCCGGGGGCTACGAGCAGTACTTC.

This clone was observed a single time. This chain links TRBV5-5 with TRBJ2-7; 10 bases agree with TRBD1. Germline trimming cut 3 bases from V and 2 bases from J; bases unmatched to any gene: 5. Germline CDR1 is SGHKS and CDR2 is YYEKEE (reference sequence). The CDR3 loop spans 15 amino acids. The CDR3: CASSWETGGPYEQYF. The DNA of the CDR3 is TGTGCCAGCAGCTGGGAGACAGGGGGCCCCTACGAGCAGTACTTC.

This chain connects TRBV9 to TRBJ2-7; D is unresolved. Between the trimmed V and J ends, which lost 0 bases and 1 base, there was a span of 8 bases. This CDR3 has 14 amino acids. The germline gives CDR1 SGDLS, CDR2 YYNGEE. The CDR3 region has the DNA TGTGCCAGCAGCGTAGCTGAAGGTTCCTACGAGCAGTACTTC. Amino acids: CASSVAEGSYEQYF.

The chain recombines TRBV29-1 with TRBJ2-7; 7 bases line up with TRBD1. The V gene end was trimmed by 7 bases and the J gene end by 3 bases; junction bases not matched to a gene: 6. This CDR3 has 12 amino acids. The germline V gene encodes CDR1 SQVTM and CDR2 ANQGSEA. Written as DNA, the CDR3 is TGCAGCGGGCTGGGACAGAGCTACGAGCAGTACTTC. Amino acid sequence: CSGLGQSYEQYF.

The chain combines TRBV25-1 with TRBJ1-5; the D is unclear. CDR1 and CDR2 (germline): MGHDK, SYGVNS. This CDR3 spans 15 amino acids. Trimming took 0 bases from V and 7 from J, leaving 13 bases between them. The CDR3 DNA is TGTGCCAGCAGTGAATATTGGGCTCTTGGGCAGCCCCAGCATTTT. Encoded protein: CASSEYWALGQPQHF.

This clone was counted a single time. The chain carries TRBV9 and TRBJ1-1; D not certain. Germline CDR1 SGDLS, CDR2 YYNGEE. The V gene lost 0 bases and the J gene lost 1 base, with 7 bases spanning the gap. The CDR3 runs to 14 residues. The CDR3 DNA is TGTGCCAGCAGCGTAGACGCGCGGAACACTGAAGCTTTCTTT. Translated, it gives CASSVDARNTEAFF. Supplemented by reference TRBV9 and TRBJ1-1, the full variable domain reads DSGVTQTPKHLITATGQRVTLRCSPRSGDLSVYWYQQSLDQGLQFLIQYYNGEERAKGNILERFSAQQFPDLHSELNLSSLELGDSALYFCASSVDARNTEAFFGQGTRLTVV.

V is TRBV5-6 and J is TRBJ1-3, with D unclear. This CDR3 is 13 amino acids long. The ends were cut back, 9 bases at V and 0 bases at J, with 10 bases in the middle. Per germline, CDR1 SGHDT and CDR2 YYEEEE. CDR3 nucleotides: TGTGCCACCCTGTCGAGCTCTGGAAACACCATATATTTT. It is translated as CATLSSSGNTIYF.

The V call is TRBV30, the J call TRBJ1-6; D may be TRBD1 (5 bases). V was shortened by 5 bases and J by 10 bases, with 9 bases between the two germline ends. This CDR3 has 11 residues. In germline, CDR1 is GTSNPN, CDR2 SVGIG (reference sequence). The CDR3 spells CAWGGPSPLHF. CDR3 nucleotides: TGTGCCTGGGGGGGACCGTCACCCCTCCACTTT. Full variable domain (outside the CDR3, taken from reference TRBV30 and TRBJ1-6): SQTIHQWPATLVQPVGSPLSLECTVEGTSNPNLYWYRQAAGRGLQLLFYSVGIGQISSEVPQNLSASRPQDRQFILSSKKLLLSDSGFYLCAWGGPSPLHFGNGTRLTVT.

The chain carries TRBV28 and TRBJ1-1; D perhaps matches TRBD1 (6 bases). With 11 bases removed from V and 5 bases from J, the gap between germline ends came to 21 bases. The CDR3 consists of 14 residues. The germline CDR1 and CDR2 sequences are MDHEN and SYDVKM. The CDR3 DNA reads as TGTGCCTTAACTAGGGGGGGATTGGGGACTGAAGCTTTCTTT. The encoded protein is CALTRGGLGTEAFF.

This chain uses TRBV10-3 with TRBJ2-1; a possible D gene is TRBD1 (6 bases). V was clipped by 4 bases and J by 5 bases, with 12 bases between them. CDR1 is ENHRY and CDR2 is SYGVKD in the germline V gene. The CDR3 is made up of 14 amino acids. The DNA for the CDR3 is TGTGCCATCAGTGCCCTACAGGGCAACAATGAGCAGTTCTTC. Its translation is CAISALQGNNEQFF.